These 13 T cell receptor beta chains were all obtained from the same sample, sequenced in a study of blood T cell repertoires in COVID-19. Sequenced by immunoSEQ multiplex PCR; TCRdb stores in-frame clones only, minus some. This sample has approximately 250,000 clones; around 87% occur once, and the top ten carry 3.5% to 4%. The sequencing sample was made of peripheral blood. The receptor source for this set is a man younger than 30 with active or convalescent COVID-19.

J is TRBJ1-4 and V is TRBV11-2; D call uncertain. There are 13 residues in the CDR3. Trimming took 0 bases from V and 15 from J, leaving 14 bases between them. Looked up from germline, CDR1 is SGHAT and CDR2 is FQNNGV. The CDR3 bases are TGTGCCAGCAGCTTAGACGCTCACAGAGATGTGTTTTTT. Its translation is CASSLDAHRDVFF.

The chain joins TRBV7-3 to TRBJ2-2; no firm D call. The CDR3 totals 11 residues. Germline V lookup: CDR1 SGHTA, CDR2 FQGTGA. Trimming took 8 bases from V and 5 from J, leaving 6 bases between them. The CDR3 protein is CASGRTGELFF. As DNA, the CDR3 is TGTGCCAGCGGTCGGACCGGGGAGCTGTTTTTT.

This chain connects TRBV30 to TRBJ1-2; perhaps TRBD1 as D (6 bases). V was clipped by 4 bases and J by 3 bases, with 27 bases between them. The CDR3 totals 18 residues. CDR1 is GTSNPN and CDR2 is SVGIG in the germline V gene (reference sequence). The CDR3 nucleotides are TGTGCCTGGAAGGGTGAGGCAATTTTTACAGGGATGTACTATGGCTACACCTTC. The encoded protein is CAWKGEAIFTGMYYGYTF.

This clone was counted a single time. CDR3 bases: TGTGCCAGCGGCCTACTCCGAGAGGACAGGGGGGATGGCTACACCTTC. Translated: CASGLLREDRGDGYTF. The genes are TRBV5-4 and TRBJ1-2; 10 nucleotides match TRBD1. After removal of 7 bases from V and 6 bases from J, the junction contained 15 bases not matched to a gene. Germline V gene lookup returns CDR1 SGHNT and CDR2 YYREEE (reference sequence). CDR3 size: 16 residues.

This clone was seen a handful of times. The chain links TRBV6-5 to TRBJ2-1; 7 bases fit TRBD1. Trimming cost V 4 bases and J 8 bases; bases outside gene matches: 8. CDR1 and CDR2 from the germline V gene are MNHEY and SVGAGI. This CDR3 spans 14 amino acids. In DNA form, the CDR3 reads TGTGCCAGCAGTTCTACGACAGGGATCTATGAGCAGTTCTTC. Protein sequence: CASSSTTGIYEQFF.

This CDR3 reads CASSPITQPGATRLLYEQYF. CDR3 nucleotides: TGTGCCAGCTCACCGATTACCCAGCCGGGTGCCACCCGTTTACTTTACGAGCAGTACTTC. This sequence joins TRBV18 and TRBJ2-7; unclear D gene. CDR3 size: 20 residues. Trimming removed 3 bases from V and 4 bases from J, with 31 bases in between. Germline V gene lookup returns CDR1 KGHSH and CDR2 LQKENI.

This clone appeared a single time. The chain joins TRBV30 to TRBJ2-3, with 7 bases that match TRBD1. The CDR3 is 14 amino acids. The trim removed 3 bases at V and 1 base at J, leaving 4 bases unmatched. The germline V gene encodes CDR1 GTSNPN and CDR2 SVGIG (reference sequence). CDR3 in DNA: TGTGCCTGGAGCCAAGGGGGCGGCACAGATACGCAGTATTTT. It yields the protein CAWSQGGGTDTQYF.

The chain uses TRBV5-1 and TRBJ1-4; D is uncertain. Trimming took 4 bases from V and 4 from J, leaving 17 bases between them. Germline CDR1 SGHRS, CDR2 YFSETQ. The CDR3 consists of 16 residues. The CDR3 DNA follows: TGCGCCAGCAGCGCCGGCACAGTTGCTCTTAATGAAAAACTGTTTTTT. It codes for CASSAGTVALNEKLFF.

The gene calls are TRBV6-5 and TRBJ1-2; D remains unclear. V lost 0 bases and J 8 bases, leaving 16 bases between the germline ends. This CDR3 comprises 15 residues. Germline V lookup: CDR1 MNHEY, CDR2 SVGAGI. The CDR3 loop reads CASSYSSQVVKGYTF. Here the CDR3 DNA reads TGTGCCAGCAGTTACTCGAGTCAAGTAGTCAAGGGCTACACCTTC.

In nucleotides, the CDR3 is TGCGCCAGCAGCCAGGACTCGTTGGGGACCCAGTACTTC. This gives the protein CASSQDSLGTQYF. The chain links TRBV4-3 to TRBJ2-5; perhaps TRBD2 as D (5 bases). Trimming took 3 bases from V and 7 from J, leaving 12 bases between them. This CDR3 region has 13 residues. Germline-derived CDR1 and CDR2 are LGHNA and YSLEER.

The rearrangement joins TRBV28 to TRBJ1-2; D possibly corresponds to TRBD1 (5 bases). Per germline, CDR1 MDHEN and CDR2 SYDVKM. Trimming left V 4 bases short and J 9 bases short, with 15 bases between. The length of the CDR3 is 13 residues. The CDR3 sequence: CASSSGDFFSYTF. The CDR3 DNA follows: TGTGCCAGCAGTTCGGGGGACTTCTTTAGCTACACCTTC.

This clone was counted once. J is TRBJ2-7 and V is TRBV5-1; perhaps TRBD1 as D (5 bases). V lost 4 bases to trimming and J lost 1 base, with 15 bases between them. Germline assignment: CDR1 SGHRS and CDR2 YFSETQ. This CDR3 has 15 residues. CDR3 DNA: TGCGCCAGCAGCCCACTGATAGGGGCTTCCTACGAGCAGTACTTC. Translated: CASSPLIGASYEQYF.

V usage is TRBV15 and J usage is TRBJ2-5; the match to TRBD1 covers 7 bases. V lost 3 bases to trimming and J lost 3 bases; unmatched junction nucleotides: 13. Germline V gene data show CDR1 as LNHNV and CDR2 as YYDKDF (reference sequence). The CDR3 extends over 17 amino acids. The CDR3 DNA reads TGTGCCACCAGCAGTGGGGTAGGGGGCGTGGGGGAAGAGACCCAGTACTTC. Translation: CATSSGVGGVGEETQYF. The full variable domain, with the rest looked up from reference TRBV15 and TRBJ2-5, is DAMVIQNPRYQVTQFGKPVTLSCSQTLNHNVMYWYQQKSSQAPKLLFHYYDKDFNNEADTPDNFQSRRPNTSFCFLDIRSPGLGDTAMYLCATSSGVGGVGEETQYFGPGTRLLVL.